One sample yielded the 30 T cell receptor beta chains listed below, sequenced in a study of vaccination and CD4 T cells after COVID-19. Each CDR3 protein is one row after TCRdb ran MiXCR on the PCR reads. The sample holds just over 20,000 distinct CDR3 sequences, under 60% seen once. The sample consisted of CD4+ T cells from blood, taken before SARS-CoV-2 vaccination. These receptors were collected from a human donor who had recovered from COVID-19.

The V gene is TRBV7-9, the J gene TRBJ2-1; 11 bases fit TRBD1. The V gene end was trimmed by 0 bases and the J gene end by 10 bases; junction bases not matched to a gene: 14. Germline CDR1 and CDR2: SEHNR and FQNEAQ (reference sequence). The CDR3 has 18 residues. The CDR3 DNA is TGTGCCAGCAGCTTAGCGCTTGGGGGGACAGGGGGATCTTCCGAGCAGTTCTTC. This gives the protein CASSLALGGTGGSSEQFF.

Only one count was recorded for this clonotype. The chain links TRBV24-1 to TRBJ2-5, with 11 bases identical to TRBD2. From germline, CDR1 is KGHDR and CDR2 SFDVKD. The CDR3 loop spans 15 amino acids. Losses at the gene ends were 4 bases for V and 4 bases for J; bases not matched to a gene: 4. CDR3: CATSELAGGGETQYF. The DNA for the CDR3 is TGTGCCACCAGTGAGTTAGCGGGAGGGGGAGAGACCCAGTACTTC.

There are a few counts of this clonotype. V gene TRBV15 combines with J gene TRBJ2-2; TRBD2 matches 7 bases. The V gene's germline CDR1 is LNHNV and CDR2 YYDKDF (reference sequence). The CDR3 covers 15 residues. With 3 bases clipped from V and 6 bases from J, the junction kept 7 bases outside the gene matches. The chain's CDR3 is CATSSFSAGAGELFF. The CDR3 DNA sequence: TGTGCCACCAGCAGTTTTTCGGCGGGAGCCGGGGAGCTGTTTTTT.

The J gene is TRBJ1-5, the V gene TRBV7-2; a weak D match, TRBD1 (5 bases). The CDR3 consists of 15 residues. Between the trimmed V and J ends, which lost 2 bases and 5 bases, there was a span of 13 bases. CDR1 and CDR2 (germline): SGHTA, FQGNSA. This CDR3 is CASSLTMDNYQPQHF. Here the CDR3 DNA reads TGTGCCAGCAGCTTAACAATGGACAACTATCAGCCCCAGCATTTT.

The chain combines TRBV7-8 with TRBJ2-7, with D possibly matching TRBD2 (6 bases). Germline V CDR1 and CDR2: SGHVS, FQNEAQ. Trimming cost V 1 base and J 4 bases, with 17 bases left between them. The CDR3 runs to 16 residues. The CDR3 reads CASSLEERRVRYEQYF. CDR3 nucleotides: TGTGCCAGCAGCTTAGAAGAAAGGAGGGTTCGGTACGAGCAGTACTTC.

DNA for the CDR3: TGTGCCAGCAGCTCCCTTAGCGGAACCTACGAGCAGTACTTC. This translates into CASSSLSGTYEQYF. The J gene is TRBJ2-7, the V gene TRBV7-9; the D gene is possibly TRBD2 (6 bases). The CDR3 has 14 amino acids. The V gene lost 4 bases and the J gene lost 2 bases, with 12 bases spanning the gap. Looked up from germline, CDR1 is SEHNR and CDR2 is FQNEAQ (reference sequence).

This chain joins TRBV2 and TRBJ1-5, with D possibly TRBD1 on 6 matching bases. CDR3 size: 13 residues. Germline loops: CDR1 SNHLY, CDR2 FYNNEI. Trimming stripped 6 bases from V and 7 bases from J, with 13 bases between. The CDR3 region is CASSRQDSQPQHF. The CDR3 coding sequence is TGTGCCAGCAGCCGACAGGATAGCCAGCCCCAGCATTTT.

V and J are TRBV20-1 and TRBJ1-4, with 9 bases that match TRBD1. Germline V gene data show CDR1 as DFQATT and CDR2 as SNEGSKA (reference sequence). The junction had 9 bases not matched to a gene; V was cut back by 0 bases and J by 10 bases. CDR3 size: 15 residues. The CDR3: CSARDPDRGAGKLFF. The CDR3 DNA reads TGCAGTGCTAGAGATCCCGACAGGGGGGCGGGAAAACTGTTTTTT.

V usage is TRBV15 and J usage is TRBJ2-1, with D possibly matching TRBD2 (5 bases). CDR3 length: 13 amino acids. In germline, CDR1 is LNHNV, CDR2 YYDKDF (reference sequence). Between the trimmed V and J ends, which lost 9 bases and 4 bases, there was a span of 13 bases. CDR3 sequence (DNA): TGTGCCACGAGGGCTAGCCTTTACAATGAGCAGTTCTTC. Translated, it gives CATRASLYNEQFF. The full variable domain, its missing parts supplied by reference TRBV15 and TRBJ2-1, is DAMVIQNPRYQVTQFGKPVTLSCSQTLNHNVMYWYQQKSSQAPKLLFHYYDKDFNNEADTPDNFQSRRPNTSFCFLDIRSPGLGDTAMYLCATRASLYNEQFFGPGTRLTVL.

The CDR3 DNA sequence: TGTGCCAGCAGTTCGGGGGGGGCTAGCGGGATCGGTGAGCAGTTCTTC. Its protein is CASSSGGASGIGEQFF. The chain joins TRBV27 to TRBJ2-1; 9 bases match TRBD2. The V gene end was trimmed by 4 bases and the J gene end by 9 bases; junction bases not matched to a gene: 13. There are 16 residues in the CDR3. The germline V gene has CDR1 MNHEY and CDR2 SMNVEV (reference sequence).

The chain employs TRBV10-3 and TRBJ2-3; D perhaps matches TRBD1 (6 bases). The CDR3 extends over 12 amino acids. Germline V gene lookup returns CDR1 ENHRY and CDR2 SYGVKD. Trimming cost V 3 bases and J 5 bases, with 6 bases left between them. The CDR3 DNA reads as TGTGCCATCAGTGACAGGGGAGATACGCAGTATTTT. Translated: CAISDRGDTQYF.

The gene calls are TRBV6-2 or TRBV6-3 and TRBJ2-7; TRBD2 is a possible D gene (6 bases). The CDR3 has 13 residues. Germline V lookup: CDR1 MNHEY, CDR2 SVGEGT. Deletions cut 6 bases from V and 1 base from J, with 10 bases between. The CDR3: CASRGGISYEQYF. CDR3 nucleotide sequence: TGTGCCAGCAGGGGGGGAATATCCTACGAGCAGTACTTC.

The rearrangement links TRBV2 to TRBJ2-2; D gene ambiguous. The CDR3 is 14 residues long. CDR1 is SNHLY, CDR2 FYNNEI, per germline. The V and J ends lost 8 bases and 5 bases respectively, with 15 bases between them. The CDR3 loop reads CASRMLGLTGELFF. CDR3 in DNA: TGTGCCAGCCGTATGTTGGGCCTGACCGGGGAGCTGTTTTTT.

The CDR3 DNA reads TGTGCCAGCAGGCACGAGCAGTACTTC. Translated: CASRHEQYF. The rearrangement uses TRBV6-1 and TRBJ2-7, with D uncertain. The length of the CDR3 is 9 residues. Germline V lookup: CDR1 MNHNS, CDR2 SASEGT. V was clipped by 6 bases and J by 5 bases, with 2 bases between them.

This clonotype was picked up one time. This sequence joins TRBV11-2 and TRBJ1-3; 9 bases fit TRBD1. CDR1 is SGHAT and CDR2 is FQNNGV in the germline V gene. V shed 4 bases, J shed 4 bases, and the junction held 8 bases outside the gene matches. The CDR3 extends over 16 amino acids. This chain's CDR3 is CASSWEPGQGGNTIYF. In DNA form, the CDR3 reads TGTGCCAGCAGCTGGGAGCCGGGACAGGGAGGAAACACCATATATTTT.

The gene calls are TRBV6-2 or TRBV6-3 and TRBJ2-7; a possible D gene is TRBD1 (6 bases). The CDR3 loop spans 14 amino acids. Germline CDR1 is MNHEY and CDR2 is SVGEGT. V lost 3 bases to trimming and J lost 2 bases, with 11 bases between them. The CDR3: CASSYVGGPYEQYF. DNA for the CDR3: TGTGCCAGCAGTTATGTAGGGGGACCCTACGAGCAGTACTTC.

The sample holds a few counts of this clonotype. The chain is built from TRBV6-1 and TRBJ2-7, with D possibly being TRBD2 (5 bases). Germline assignment: CDR1 MNHNS and CDR2 SASEGT. V lost 7 bases, J lost 2 bases, and 21 bases lay in between. This CDR3 contains 16 residues. CDR3 region: CASTDYSRTAPYEQYF. The CDR3 DNA follows: TGTGCCAGCACTGACTACTCCCGGACTGCACCCTACGAGCAGTACTTC.

This clonotype has only a few counts. V is TRBV19 and J is TRBJ2-5; possibly TRBD1 for D (6 bases). CDR1 and CDR2 (germline): LNHDA, SQIVND (reference sequence). The length of the CDR3 is 13 residues. Trimming removed 5 bases from V and 5 bases from J, with 12 bases in between. CDR3 sequence reads: CASSAGASETQYF. In DNA form, the CDR3 reads TGTGCCAGTAGTGCAGGGGCTTCCGAGACCCAGTACTTC.

As concerns this clonotype: At one boundary the junction diverges from the germline segment, which might be a read error. V usage is TRBV15 and J usage is TRBJ2-3, with D possibly TRBD2 on 6 matching bases. This CDR3 comprises 15 residues. CDR1 is LNHNV and CDR2 is YYDKDF in the germline V gene (reference sequence). CDR3 coding DNA: TGTACCACCAGAGAGCTAAGCGGGCGCACAGATACGCAGTATTTT. Protein: CTTRELSGRTDTQYF.

This chain uses TRBV10-1 with TRBJ2-3; 7 bases align to TRBD2. Germline trimming cut 8 bases from V and 1 base from J; bases unmatched to any gene: 6. Germline-derived CDR1 and CDR2 are WNHNN and SYGVQD (reference sequence). The CDR3 covers 14 residues. The CDR3 DNA reads as TGCGCCAGCTCTAACGCGGGGGGCACAGATACGCAGTATTTT. Encoded protein: CASSNAGGTDTQYF.

This clonotype was counted between two and nine times. This chain uses TRBV4-3 with TRBJ1-5; maybe TRBD1 (6 bases). The V gene lost 0 bases and the J gene lost 5 bases, with 17 bases spanning the gap. Germline values: CDR1 LGHNA, CDR2 YSLEER. The CDR3 sequence is 17 residues long. The chain's CDR3 is CASSQDIGGGAYQPQHF. DNA for the CDR3: TGCGCCAGCAGCCAAGATATCGGTGGGGGCGCCTATCAGCCCCAGCATTTT.

The sample holds a few counts of this clonotype. The V and J genes are TRBV6-5 and TRBJ2-3; 9 bases fit TRBD1. The CDR3 spans 17 residues. CDR1 and CDR2 from the germline V gene are MNHEY and SVGAGI. J gave up 1 base and V 4 bases, and 9 bases lay outside the gene matches. The CDR3 nucleotides are TGTGCCAGCAGTTCCGGGACAGGGTCCCCTCGCACAGATACGCAGTATTTT. It translates to CASSSGTGSPRTDTQYF.

The chain employs TRBV20-1 and TRBJ2-7; TRBD2 aligns across 7 bases. Trimming at V came to 6 bases and at J to 3 bases, leaving 11 bases not matched to a gene. The CDR3 loop spans 14 amino acids. The germline CDR1 and CDR2 sequences are DFQATT and SNEGSKA (reference sequence). CDR3 loop: CSAILGGRDYEQYF. The CDR3, as DNA: TGCAGTGCGATCCTCGGGGGGAGGGACTACGAGCAGTACTTC.

In this sample, this clonotype turned up a few times. The chain couples TRBV28 to TRBJ2-2, with D maybe TRBD1 (6 bases). The CDR3 sequence is 15 residues long. The germline V and J ends were trimmed by 6 bases and 0 bases, with 11 bases remaining between them. Germline CDR1 reads MDHEN; CDR2 reads SYDVKM. The CDR3 region is CASRLQGPNTGELFF. The CDR3 region has the DNA TGTGCCAGCAGATTACAGGGTCCGAACACCGGGGAGCTGTTTTTT. The full variable domain, in which reference TRBV28 and TRBJ2-2 provide the parts outside the CDR3, is DVKVTQSSRYLVKRTGEKVFLECVQDMDHENMFWYRQDPGLGLRLIYFSYDVKMKEKGDIPEGYSVSREKKERFSLILESASTNQTSMYLCASRLQGPNTGELFFGEGSRLTVL.

The chain joins TRBV2 to TRBJ2-2; 7 bases match TRBD1. Germline V gene sequence: CDR1 SNHLY, CDR2 FYNNEI. The CDR3 totals 15 residues. V lost 6 bases to trimming and J lost 5 bases; unmatched junction nucleotides: 9. The CDR3 bases are TGTGCCAGCAGAGTACAGGGGTTAGGGACCGGGGAGCTGTTTTTT. It translates to CASRVQGLGTGELFF.

The chain uses TRBV5-1 and TRBJ1-2; 9 bases map to TRBD1. The trim removed 5 bases at V and 11 bases at J, leaving 13 bases unmatched. CDR3 length equals 14 residues. Germline CDR1 and CDR2: SGHRS and YFSETQ. The CDR3 sequence: CASSTGTGTLEYTF. In nucleotides, the CDR3 is TGCGCCAGCAGTACCGGGACAGGGACTTTGGAATACACCTTC.

This chain links TRBV28 with TRBJ1-2; tentative D call: TRBD1 (6 bases). Germline values: CDR1 MDHEN, CDR2 SYDVKM. Trimming cost V 5 bases and J 12 bases, with 16 bases left between them. The CDR3 contains 12 residues. The CDR3 sequence: CASSPNRVKNTF. CDR3 nucleotide sequence: TGTGCCAGCAGTCCTAACAGGGTGAAGAACACCTTC.

The rearrangement joins TRBV4-1 to TRBJ2-4; no clear D gene. The CDR3 length is 11 residues. V was cut by 1 base and J by 10 bases, with 5 bases left in between. CDR1 and CDR2 (germline): MGHRA, YSYEKL. CDR3 sequence (DNA): TGCGCCAGCAGCCAAGGGGGAATTCAGTACTTC. Translating it yields CASSQGGIQYF.

The V gene is TRBV7-9, the J gene TRBJ1-2, with TRBD1 matching over 7 bases. This CDR3 spans 16 amino acids. V was pared by 5 bases and J by 0 bases, with 9 bases of the junction left unmatched. Looked up from germline, CDR1 is SEHNR and CDR2 is FQNEAQ (reference sequence). CDR3 in DNA: TGTGCCAGCAGCCCTGACAGGGTTTTTACTAACTATGGCTACACCTTC. It codes for CASSPDRVFTNYGYTF.

The chain has TRBV25-1 and TRBJ1-2; tentative D call: TRBD1 (6 bases). Germline loops: CDR1 MGHDK, CDR2 SYGVNS. The CDR3 sequence is 15 residues long. Trimming left V 4 bases short and J 8 bases short, with 20 bases between. CDR3: CASSGGRTGRVGYTF. The CDR3 DNA is TGTGCCAGCAGTGGTGGCAGAACAGGGAGAGTGGGCTACACCTTC.